The present entry profiles one T cell receptor beta chain with its context. Clones were read by immunoSEQ multiplex PCR, and TCRdb kept only the in-frame ones, dropping some. The table records 150,000 to 200,000 clones, 88% of them present only once. This sample was taken from a study of T cell responses to AZD1222 COVID-19 vaccine. The CDR3 length is 17 residues. Unmatched junction bases numbered 10, after V lost 1 base and J lost 6 bases. CDR1 is SGHVS and CDR2 is FQNEAQ in the germline V gene. The sequence was obtained from an adult in good health. Material: peripheral blood, obtained on day 0 of AZD1222 vaccination. The V gene is TRBV7-8, the J gene TRBJ2-5; 11 bases match TRBD2. The CDR3: CASSLELAGVLKKTQYF. CDR3 in DNA: TGTGCCAGCAGCTTAGAACTAGCGGGAGTTCTCAAGAAGACCCAGTACTTC.